The rows below give T cell receptor beta chains drawn from one sample of a study of cytomegalovirus exposure and HLA in healthy donors. Clones were read by immunoSEQ multiplex PCR, and TCRdb kept only the in-frame ones, dropping some. The data hold around 99,000 clones, with around 78% observed a single time. The sample was PBMCs. The receptors come from a man in his thirties or forties in good health and CMV-seronegative. The CDR3 runs from the conserved cysteine through the conserved F or W. The D gene is left open where the match is weak. Where a row states a size, it is once, few, many or the class of an expanded clone; other rows omit it.

. TRBJ2-7 TRBV5-5 TRBD1 TGTGCCAGCAGCCGACAGGGGGCGAGGTCCTACGAGCAGTACTTC CASSRQGARSYEQYF
few TRBJ2-5 TRBV7-9 . TGTGCCAGCAGCTTGTCCACAGGTTGGGAGACCCAGTACTTC CASSLSTGWETQYF
. TRBJ2-1 TRBV9 . TGTGCCAGCAGCGTAGCTTCGGGGGGCGGGAGCTCCTACAATGAGCAGTTCTTC CASSVASGGGSSYNEQFF
once TRBJ1-5 TRBV19 TRBD1 TGTGCCAGTAGTACTCATGGGACAGGGGCCTTCAATCAGCCCCAGCATTTT CASSTHGTGAFNQPQHF
. TRBJ2-3 TRBV7-9 TRBD1 TGTGCCAGCAGAGGGGACAGGGGTTCGTTCCCCCAAGGCACAGATACGCAGTATTTT CASRGDRGSFPQGTDTQYF
. TRBJ2-1 TRBV28 . TGTGCCAGCAGTTTCTGGAGACAGGCGTACAATGAGCAGTTCTTC CASSFWRQAYNEQFF
once TRBJ1-2 TRBV5-5 . TGTGCCAGCAGCTTCGAGTCCTATGGCTACACCTTC CASSFESYGYTF
few TRBJ2-7 TRBV6-5 . TGTGCCAGCAGTCTCGGGTCGTCCTACGAGCAGTACTTC CASSLGSSYEQYF
. TRBJ1-1 TRBV28 TRBD1 TGTGCCAGCAGTTTATGGGGACAGGGGGCGCAAACTGAAGCTTTCTTT CASSLWGQGAQTEAFF
. TRBJ2-5 TRBV5-1 TRBD1 TGCGCCAGCAGCCTAGGGACAGGCTACCAAGAGACCCAGTACTTC CASSLGTGYQETQYF
once TRBJ2-2 TRBV5-1 . TGCGCCAGCAGCCAGGACTATTTAAACACCGGGGAGCTGTTTTTT CASSQDYLNTGELFF
few TRBJ2-7 TRBV2 TRBD1 TGTGCCAGCAGTGGACAGGGGTTGTCCTACGAGCAGTACTTC CASSGQGLSYEQYF
. TRBJ2-1 TRBV6-5 . TGTGCCAGCAGTTACTCAGGGGTTGAGCAGTTCTTC CASSYSGVEQFF
. TRBJ2-3 TRBV18 . TGTGCCAGCTCACCAAGGATAGCGGAAACAGATACGCAGTATTTT CASSPRIAETDTQYF
. TRBJ2-1 TRBV27 TRBD1 TGTGCCAGCAGACCGGGACAGGGGCCTCTAGCGGGTGGTGAGCAGTTCTTC CASRPGQGPLAGGEQFF
. TRBJ1-4 TRBV5-6 . TGTGCCAGCAGCTTCTGGCGGGGTGCTGAAAAACTGTTTTTT CASSFWRGAEKLFF
. TRBJ2-7 TRBV15 . TGTGCCACCAGCAGAGATGAAGAGGTCAGAACCTACGAGCAGTACTTC CATSRDEEVRTYEQYF
. TRBJ1-6 TRBV5-1 TRBD1 TGCGCCAGCAGCCCACAGCCGGGACAGACTTCACCCCTCCACTTT CASSPQPGQTSPLHF
few TRBJ2-7 TRBV6-5 . TGTGCCAGCAGGGAACAGGGTCACTCCTACGAGCAGTACTTC CASREQGHSYEQYF
once TRBJ2-7 TRBV20-1 . TGCAGTGTCGGGGTTGGCGAGCAGTACTTC CSVGVGEQYF
. TRBJ2-1 TRBV11-3 TRBD2 TGTGCCAGCAGCTTAGGAAGCGGGGGGGCCAGGAACAATGAGCAGTTCTTC CASSLGSGGARNNEQFF
. TRBJ1-1 TRBV30 . TGTGCCTGGAGTGATGGCCTCGGGGCTGAAGCTTTCTTT CAWSDGLGAEAFF
. TRBJ1-2 TRBV6-6 . TGTGCCAGCAGTTACAGGAAGACAGTTGGCTATGGCTACACCTTC CASSYRKTVGYGYTF
. TRBJ1-5 TRBV28 TRBD1 TGTGCCAGCAGTCGACCGGACAGGCAGTTGGATCCCCAGCATTTT CASSRPDRQLDPQHF
. TRBJ1-2 TRBV29-1 TRBD1 TGCAGCGTCGGACAGGGGGCAAGCTATGGCTACACCTTC CSVGQGASYGYTF
. TRBJ2-5 TRBV11-2 TRBD2 TGTGCCAGCAGCCCCCTGTACGGGAGGATCCAAGAGACCCAGTACTTC CASSPLYGRIQETQYF
. TRBJ1-1 TRBV10-3 . TGTGCCATCAGTGAACAGGGTTACACTGAAGCTTTCTTT CAISEQGYTEAFF
. TRBJ2-1 TRBV7-9 TRBD2 TGTGCCAGCAGCTCCCCGCAGCGGGGGTCATACAATGAGCAGTTCTTC CASSSPQRGSYNEQFF
. TRBJ1-5 TRBV19 . TGTGCCAGTAGCGCTTTACCCGCTCAGGGGCAGCCCCAGCATTTT CASSALPAQGQPQHF
. TRBJ2-7 TRBV5-1 TRBD2 TGCGCCAGCAGCTGGGGGACTAGCGGGTCGGGAGGATACGAGCAGTACTTC CASSWGTSGSGGYEQYF
. TRBJ2-1 TRBV2 . TGTGCCAGCAGGGGGGACACCAACAATGAGCAGTTCTTC CASRGDTNNEQFF
. TRBJ1-4 TRBV18 . TGTGCCAGCTCACCCTCTACCATCGGGGGTGAAAAACTGTTTTTT CASSPSTIGGEKLFF
. TRBJ1-1 TRBV6-5 . TGTGCCAGCACTCCCTCGGGGGGGGCTGGGACTGAAGCTTTCTTT CASTPSGGAGTEAFF
. TRBJ2-7 TRBV10-3 TRBD2 TGTGCCATCAGGCCCCTAGCGGGAGGAAACGAGCAGTACTTC CAIRPLAGGNEQYF
. TRBJ2-7 TRBV5-1 . TGCGCCAGCAGCTTGGCCAGCGGGTTGAACGAGCAGTACTTC CASSLASGLNEQYF
. TRBJ1-3 TRBV29-1 . TGCAGCGCCAAGAGTGGCGGCTCTGGAAACACCATATATTTT CSAKSGGSGNTIYF
. TRBJ2-7 TRBV27 . TGTGCCAGCAGCAGGCGGGGCTCCAGCTCCTACGAGCAGTACTTC CASSRRGSSSYEQYF
. TRBJ1-1 TRBV19 . TGTGCCAGTAAGCAGGGAAACACTGAAGCTTTCTTT CASKQGNTEAFF
. TRBJ1-6 TRBV30 . TGTGCCTTCAAAGCCTCCTATAATTCACCCCTCCACTTT CAFKASYNSPLHF
. TRBJ1-6 TRBV30 TRBD1 TGTGCCTGGTCTATAGGGGGCGCATCGGATTCACCCCTCCACTTT CAWSIGGASDSPLHF
. TRBJ2-1 TRBV28 . TGTGCCAGCAGCCTGACAGATCCGAGATCCTACAATGAGCAGTTCTTC CASSLTDPRSYNEQFF
once TRBJ1-5 TRBV7-8 . TGTGCCAGCAGCCTACAGAGAAATCAGCCCCAGCATTTT CASSLQRNQPQHF